Listed below are T cell receptor beta chains from one sample, sequenced in a study of blood T cells in healthy people across ages. Using its own MiXCR run on the 5' RACE reads, TCRdb lists one record per CDR3 protein. The sample includes fewer than 900,000 distinct CDR3 sequences, 35% to 45% of them seen just once. Sequencing was done on a sample of blood. The receptors were sampled from a woman in her fifties or sixties in good health. CDR3s include the opening cysteine and the closing phenylalanine or tryptophan. Fields, in order: D gene, V gene, CDR3 protein. A D gene is named only where the DNA matches it firmly.

-	TRBV10-3	CAIRQQGNEQFF
TRBD2	TRBV29-1	CSAWTSAGKSTQYF
-	TRBV7-3	CASGRGGNEQFF
-	TRBV7-3	CASSSPTVNEQFF
-	TRBV6-2/TRBV6-3	CASSRGGTDTEAFF
-	TRBV5-6	CASSADSYEQYF
TRBD1	TRBV2	CASTGDRISNYGYTF
-	TRBV12-3/TRBV12-4	CASSLAQAGRSRMMGTEAFF
-	TRBV14	CASSQVNLGHNEQYF
-	TRBV29-1	CSVVGTSGNTIYF
-	TRBV11-2	CASSNRPGNTEAYF
-	TRBV29-1	CSGKSSTDTQYF
-	TRBV28	CDSSTQGYYEQYF
TRBD2	TRBV12-3/TRBV12-4	CASSRVTSGGALTGELFF
-	TRBV12-3/TRBV12-4	CASSLRGPTNTGELFF
-	TRBV25-1	CASSATFTAGGYTF
TRBD2	TRBV12-3/TRBV12-4	CASSLSGAAYEQYF